These T cell receptor beta chains were read from a single sample in a study of T-cell reconstitution after alpha-beta-depleted transplantation in children. TCRdb redid the calling of the PCR reads with MiXCR, one entry per CDR3 protein. The sample lists 220,000 or so distinct CDR3 sequences, just under 8.5% occurring once. The starting material was PBMCs, mostly from graft donor cells, obtained 180 days after TCRalphabeta/CD19-depleted stem cell transplant. Every receptor here comes from a male patient between 5 and 17 years old who had a stem cell transplant for acute lymphoblastic leukemia, so the T cells may come from the graft donor. CDR3s include the opening cysteine and the closing phenylalanine or tryptophan. A D gene is named only where the DNA matches it firmly. Expanded clones get a size class; other rows say once, few or many, or leave the size out.

NA | TRBJ1-1 | TRBV28 | 12 | many | CASSTTGTEAFF | TGTGCCAGCAGCACTACAGGGACGGAGGCTTTCTTT
NA | TRBJ1-1 | TRBV20-1 | 13 | many | CSARERGGTEAFF | TGCAGTGCTAGAGAAAGGGGGGGGACTGAAGCTTTCTTT
NA | TRBJ2-2 | TRBV7-3 | 15 | few | CASSLTRRGVGELFF | TGTGCCAGCAGCTTAACTCGCAGGGGGGTCGGGGAGCTGTTTTTT
NA | TRBJ2-7 | TRBV7-2 | 12 | many | CASSFDRKEQYF | TGTGCCAGCAGCTTCGACAGGAAAGAGCAGTACTTC
NA | TRBJ1-2 | TRBV5-4 | 14 | NA | CASSREGAENGYTF | TGTGCCAGCAGCCGGGAAGGGGCGGAAAATGGCTACACCTTC
NA | TRBJ1-1 | TRBV7-2 | 15 | many | CASSPTDRAYTEAFF | TGTGCCAGCAGCCCTACCGACAGAGCTTACACTGAAGCTTTCTTT
NA | TRBJ2-7 | TRBV20-1 | 16 | many | CSALGPRVAKTYEQYF | TGCAGTGCCCTTGGGCCCAGGGTGGCGAAGACCTACGAGCAGTACTTC
NA | TRBJ2-2 | TRBV6-2/TRBV6-3 | 15 | many | CASSYGTGMIGELFF | TGTGCCAGCAGTTACGGAACAGGGATGATCGGGGAGCTGTTTTTT
TRBD2 | TRBJ2-4 | TRBV12-3/TRBV12-4 | 19 | NA | CAICLFGTSGGSAKNIQYF | TGTGCCATCTGTTTATTCGGGACTAGCGGGGGGTCCGCCAAAAACATTCAGTACTTC
NA | TRBJ2-7 | TRBV20-1 | 16 | many | CSARDRRGVYTYEQYF | TGCAGTGCTAGAGATAGAAGGGGAGTGTACACCTACGAGCAGTACTTC
NA | TRBJ2-5 | TRBV10-2 | 14 | many | CASSESGMQKTQYF | TGCGCCAGCAGTGAGTCTGGCATGCAGAAGACCCAGTACTTC
TRBD1 | TRBJ2-7 | TRBV12-3/TRBV12-4 | 12 | many | CASSRTGGEQYF | TGTGCCAGCAGCCGGACAGGGGGCGAGCAGTACTTC
TRBD2 | TRBJ2-2 | TRBV4-1 | 19 | many | CASSQGGRGGGRATGELFF | TGCGCCAGCAGCCAAGGCGGTCGAGGGGGCGGGAGGGCCACCGGGGAGCTGTTTTTT
NA | TRBJ1-6 | TRBV12-3/TRBV12-4 | 13 | many | CASSTGNYSPLHF | TGTGCCAGCAGTACGGGGAACTATTCACCCCTCCACTTT